This T cell receptor (beta chain) was obtained from a study of identifying expanded T cells in peripheral blood. Assay used: immunoSEQ multiplex PCR; TCRdb lists only in-frame clones, some missing. Of approximately 110,000 clones in the sample, about 89% are singletons; the top ten hold roughly 15%. During the collection period, no donor immune events like infections were recorded. Concerning this clone: Its target is not known.

The CDR3 contains 15 residues. Trimming removed 2 bases at V and 3 bases at J, with 11 bases between. Germline V gene lookup returns CDR1 SGHDT and CDR2 YYEEEE. Study outcomes and limitations: Differentially abundant clones: roughly 1.2 between replicates, about 16 at 2 to 3 weeks, 19 to 20 at four.

Material for sequencing was blood. The clonotype was recovered from a person between 18 and 75 years old in good health. The J gene is TRBJ2-2, the V gene TRBV5-6; a possible D gene is TRBD2 (6 bases). The CDR3 region is CASSFGGGDTGELFF. CDR3 DNA: TGTGCCAGCAGCTTTGGCGGCGGGGACACCGGGGAGCTGTTTTTT.